These 13 T cell receptor beta chains were sequenced from one sample in a study of T cells after posttransplantation cyclophosphamide. The naive gate required viable CD3+CD4+ or CD3+CD8+ cells with CCR7+CD45RA+CD45RO-CD95-CD27+CD28+ phenotype. This table comes from immunoSEQ multiplex PCR, and its TCRdb copy is limited to in-frame clones, with some not included. Of some 20,000 clones in the sample, about 97% were seen once. The sample comprised naive CD4+ T cells sorted from PBMCs. These receptors originate from a man aged 45-65 years in good health, CMV-negative, and a related stem cell transplant donor.

V usage is TRBV19 and J usage is TRBJ2-3; 10 bases fit TRBD2. The CDR3 sequence is 18 residues long. CDR1 and CDR2 (germline): LNHDA, SQIVND (reference sequence). V lost 3 bases to trimming and J lost 1 base; unmatched junction nucleotides: 10. The DNA for the CDR3 is TGTGCCAGTAGTATCCCCTCTAGCGGGAGCTGGGGCACAGATACGCAGTATTTT. It translates to CASSIPSSGSWGTDTQYF.

The chain combines TRBV7-9 with TRBJ2-1; maybe TRBD2 (6 bases). CDR1 is SEHNR and CDR2 is FQNEAQ in the germline V gene (reference sequence). The CDR3 loop spans 16 amino acids. V was cut by 0 bases and J by 3 bases, with 12 bases left in between. The CDR3 region has the DNA TGTGCCAGCAGCTTAGCGCAGGGCGGGGTCTACAATGAGCAGTTCTTC. Its translation: CASSLAQGGVYNEQFF.

This clone has a single count. The chain combines TRBV10-3 with TRBJ2-1; D gene ambiguous. Trimming stripped 3 bases from V and 15 bases from J, with 18 bases between. The CDR3 contains 13 residues. Germline V gives CDR1 ENHRY, CDR2 SYGVKD. CDR3 nucleotide sequence: TGTGCCATCAGTGACCTCGAGGTGGCGCCCGGGTTCTTC. It is translated as CAISDLEVAPGFF.

This rearrangement joins TRBV11-2 to TRBJ2-2; possibly TRBD1 for D (5 bases). There are 15 residues in the CDR3. Trimming cost V 1 base and J 1 base, with 7 bases left between them. Germline-derived CDR1 and CDR2 are SGHAT and FQNNGV. This chain's CDR3 is CASSLGTRNTGELFF. The CDR3, as DNA: TGTGCCAGCAGCTTAGGGACAAGGAACACCGGGGAGCTGTTTTTT.

The chain links TRBV7-9 to TRBJ2-4; 7 bases line up with TRBD2. Germline lookup yields CDR1 SEHNR and CDR2 FQNEAQ (reference sequence). J gave up 7 bases and V 8 bases, and 8 bases lay outside the gene matches. This CDR3 region has 13 residues. For the CDR3, the DNA is TGTGCCAGCGGAATGGGGGGGTTGAACATTCAGTACTTC. It encodes CASGMGGLNIQYF.

The genes are TRBV7-8 and TRBJ1-2; TRBD1 aligns across 7 bases. Germline V CDR1 and CDR2: SGHVS, FQNEAQ. The trim removed 5 bases at V and 8 bases at J, leaving 8 bases unmatched. This CDR3 has 13 amino acids. The DNA of the CDR3 is TGTGCCAGCAGCCGCGACAGGGTAGGAGGCTACACCTTC. This sequence encodes CASSRDRVGGYTF.

This clone was counted once. CDR3 amino acids: CASSSRLASDEQFF. In nucleotides, the CDR3 is TGTGCCAGCAGCTCCCGACTAGCGTCCGATGAGCAGTTCTTC. The chain couples TRBV7-2 to TRBJ2-1; TRBD2 aligns across 8 bases. CDR3 length: 14 amino acids. The V gene's germline CDR1 is SGHTA and CDR2 FQGNSA. The ends lost 4 bases at V and 8 bases at J; junction bases unmatched: 7.

The chain carries TRBV4-3 and TRBJ1-4; 7 bases are a match to TRBD1. Germline lookup yields CDR1 LGHNA and CDR2 YSLEER. The CDR3 is 16 amino acids. The trim removed 2 bases at V and 8 bases at J, leaving 11 bases unmatched. CDR3 amino acids: CASSQYQGGLGEKLFF. As DNA, the CDR3 is TGCGCCAGCAGCCAATACCAAGGGGGCCTGGGAGAAAAACTGTTTTTT.

The CDR3 loop is CASSLGLRGTYEQYF. The CDR3 bases are TGTGCCAGCAGCTTAGGCCTGCGGGGGACCTACGAGCAGTACTTC. The chain joins TRBV11-2 to TRBJ2-7; 7 nucleotides line up with TRBD2. J lost 2 bases, V lost 1 base, and 5 bases had no gene match. CDR3 length: 15 residues. Germline V gene lookup returns CDR1 SGHAT and CDR2 FQNNGV.

This clone was seen a single time. The gene calls are TRBV2 and TRBJ1-2; TRBD1 matches at 8 bases. This CDR3 has 15 residues. Germline-derived CDR1 and CDR2 are SNHLY and FYNNEI. Losses at the gene ends were 3 bases for V and 3 bases for J; bases not matched to a gene: 6. DNA of the CDR3: TGTGCCAGCAGTGATCTCGGACAGGGAGACTATGGCTACACCTTC. Translation: CASSDLGQGDYGYTF.

This clone was seen once. This chain links TRBV7-2 with TRBJ2-7, with D tentatively TRBD2 (5 bases). Germline loops: CDR1 SGHTA, CDR2 FQGNSA. This CDR3 comprises 15 residues. Trimming cost V 2 bases and J 2 bases, with 13 bases left between them. Written as DNA, the CDR3 is TGTGCCAGCAGCTTATACGGGGTCGGAACCTACGAGCAGTACTTC. The encoded protein is CASSLYGVGTYEQYF.

The rearrangement joins TRBV10-1 to TRBJ2-3; D is perhaps TRBD1 (5 bases). CDR1 is WNHNN and CDR2 is SYGVQD in the germline V gene (reference sequence). Trimming left V 9 bases short and J 0 bases short, with 13 bases between. The CDR3 is made up of 14 amino acids. The CDR3 coding sequence is TGCGCCAGTCAGGGTATAACTAGCACAGATACGCAGTATTTT. Translating gives CASQGITSTDTQYF.

This clone was seen only once. This chain joins TRBV25-1 and TRBJ2-2, with TRBD1 as a possible D gene (5 bases). This CDR3 has 15 amino acids. Trimming cost V 4 bases and J 0 bases, with 9 bases left between them. Germline lookup yields CDR1 MGHDK and CDR2 SYGVNS. The CDR3 reads CASSVETANTGELFF. CDR3 nucleotides: TGTGCCAGCAGTGTCGAGACAGCGAACACCGGGGAGCTGTTTTTT. Full variable domain (outside the CDR3, taken from reference TRBV25-1 and TRBJ2-2): EADIYQTPRYLVIGTGKKITLECSQTMGHDKMYWYQQDPGMELHLIHYSYGVNSTEKGDLSSESTVSRIRTEHFPLTLESARPSHTSQYLCASSVETANTGELFFGEGSRLTVL.